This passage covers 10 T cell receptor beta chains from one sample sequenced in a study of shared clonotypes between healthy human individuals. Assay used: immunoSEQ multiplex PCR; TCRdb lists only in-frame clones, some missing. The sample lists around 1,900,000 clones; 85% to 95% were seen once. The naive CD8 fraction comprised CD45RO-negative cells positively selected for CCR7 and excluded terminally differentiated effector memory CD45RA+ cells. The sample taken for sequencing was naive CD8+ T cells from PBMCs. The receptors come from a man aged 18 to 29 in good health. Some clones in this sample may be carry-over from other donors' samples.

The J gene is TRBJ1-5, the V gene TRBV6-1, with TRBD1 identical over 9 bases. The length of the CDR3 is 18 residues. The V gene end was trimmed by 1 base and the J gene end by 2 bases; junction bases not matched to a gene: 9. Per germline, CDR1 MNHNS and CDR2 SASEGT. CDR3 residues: CASSEVGQGWVGNQPQHF. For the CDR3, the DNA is TGTGCCAGCAGTGAAGTCGGACAGGGGTGGGTTGGCAATCAGCCCCAGCATTTT.

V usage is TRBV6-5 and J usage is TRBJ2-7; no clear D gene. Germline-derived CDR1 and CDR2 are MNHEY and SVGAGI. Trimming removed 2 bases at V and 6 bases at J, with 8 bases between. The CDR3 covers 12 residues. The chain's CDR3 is CASSYVSGEQYF. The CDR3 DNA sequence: TGTGCCAGCAGTTACGTCAGTGGCGAGCAGTACTTC.

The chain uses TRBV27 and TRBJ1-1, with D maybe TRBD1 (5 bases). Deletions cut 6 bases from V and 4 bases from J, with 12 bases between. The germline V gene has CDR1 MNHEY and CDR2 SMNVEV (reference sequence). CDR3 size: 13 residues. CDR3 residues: CASSRGGVTEAFF. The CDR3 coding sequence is TGTGCCAGCAGCCGGGGGGGGGTCACTGAAGCTTTCTTT.

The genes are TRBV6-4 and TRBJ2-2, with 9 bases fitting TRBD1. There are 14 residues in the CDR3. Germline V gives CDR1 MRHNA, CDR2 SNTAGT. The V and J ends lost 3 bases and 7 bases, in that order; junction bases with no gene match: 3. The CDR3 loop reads CASSEGTGSGELFF. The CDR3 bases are TGTGCCAGCAGTGAGGGGACAGGGAGCGGGGAGCTGTTTTTT.

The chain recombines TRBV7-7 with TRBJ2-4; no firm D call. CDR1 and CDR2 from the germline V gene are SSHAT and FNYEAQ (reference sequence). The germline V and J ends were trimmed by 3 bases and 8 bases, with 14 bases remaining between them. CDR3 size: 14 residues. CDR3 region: CASSLSDWEDIQYF. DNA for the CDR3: TGTGCCAGCAGCTTGTCAGACTGGGAAGACATTCAGTACTTC.

The CDR3 sequence is CASIGQNTGELFF. In nucleotides, the CDR3 is TGTGCCAGCATCGGGCAGAACACCGGGGAGCTGTTTTTT. The chain carries TRBV2 and TRBJ2-2; D unresolved. Trimming took 7 bases from V and 1 from J, leaving 7 bases between them. CDR1 is SNHLY, CDR2 FYNNEI, per germline. The CDR3 length is 13 residues.

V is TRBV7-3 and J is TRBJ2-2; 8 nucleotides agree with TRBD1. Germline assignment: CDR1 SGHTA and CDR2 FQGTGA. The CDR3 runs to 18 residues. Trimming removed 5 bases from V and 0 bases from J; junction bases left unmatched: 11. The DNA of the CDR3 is TGTGCCAGCAGCGCCTCTGGACAGGGCATATCGAACACCGGGGAGCTGTTTTTT. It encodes CASSASGQGISNTGELFF.

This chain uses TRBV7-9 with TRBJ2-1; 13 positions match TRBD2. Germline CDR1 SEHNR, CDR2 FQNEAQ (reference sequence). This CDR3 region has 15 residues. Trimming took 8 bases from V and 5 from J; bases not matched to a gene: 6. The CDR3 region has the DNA TGTGCCAGCGGGTTGACTAGCGGGGGGAACAATGAGCAGTTCTTC. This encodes CASGLTSGGNNEQFF.

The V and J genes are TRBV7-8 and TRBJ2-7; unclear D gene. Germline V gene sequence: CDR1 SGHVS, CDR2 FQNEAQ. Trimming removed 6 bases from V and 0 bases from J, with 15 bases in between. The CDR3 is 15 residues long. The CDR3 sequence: CASRHTATSSYEQYF. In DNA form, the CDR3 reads TGTGCCAGCAGGCATACAGCCACCAGCTCCTACGAGCAGTACTTC.

DNA for the CDR3: TGTGCCAGCAGTCAGGGGAGGGTGGCCAAAAACATTCAGTACTTC. This translates into CASSQGRVAKNIQYF. The rearrangement links TRBV27 to TRBJ2-4; TRBD2 is a possible D gene (7 bases). Germline values: CDR1 MNHEY, CDR2 SMNVEV (reference sequence). V was clipped by 5 bases and J by 1 base, with 12 bases between them. The CDR3 totals 15 residues.